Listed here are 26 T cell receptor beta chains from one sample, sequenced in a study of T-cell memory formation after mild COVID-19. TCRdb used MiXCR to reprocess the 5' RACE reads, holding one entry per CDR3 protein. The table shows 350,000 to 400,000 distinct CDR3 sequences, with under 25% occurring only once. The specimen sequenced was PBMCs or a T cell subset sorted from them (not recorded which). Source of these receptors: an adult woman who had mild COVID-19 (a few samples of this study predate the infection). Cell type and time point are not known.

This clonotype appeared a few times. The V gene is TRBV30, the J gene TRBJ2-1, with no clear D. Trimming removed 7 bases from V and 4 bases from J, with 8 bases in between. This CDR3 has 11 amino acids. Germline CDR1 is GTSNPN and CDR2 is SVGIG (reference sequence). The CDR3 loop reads CASQRYNEQFF. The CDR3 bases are TGTGCCTCCCAGAGATACAATGAGCAGTTCTTC.

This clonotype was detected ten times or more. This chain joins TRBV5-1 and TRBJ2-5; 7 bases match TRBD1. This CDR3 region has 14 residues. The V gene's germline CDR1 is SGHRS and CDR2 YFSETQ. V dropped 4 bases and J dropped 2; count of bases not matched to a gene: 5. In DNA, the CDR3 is TGCGCCAGCAGCCCGGGACAGCCGCAAGAGACCCAGTACTTC. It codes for CASSPGQPQETQYF.

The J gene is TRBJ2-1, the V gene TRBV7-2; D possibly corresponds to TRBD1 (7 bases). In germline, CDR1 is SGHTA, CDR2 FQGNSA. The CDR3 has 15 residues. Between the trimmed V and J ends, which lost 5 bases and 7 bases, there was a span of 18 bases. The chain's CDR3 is CASSPGQRVSNEQFF. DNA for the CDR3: TGTGCCAGCAGCCCGGGACAGCGGGTTTCAAATGAGCAGTTCTTC. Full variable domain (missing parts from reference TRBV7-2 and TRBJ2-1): GAGVSQSPSNKVTEKGKDVELRCDPISGHTALYWYRQSLGQGLEFLIYFQGNSAPDKSGLPSDRFSAERTGGSVSTLTIQRTQQEDSAVYLCASSPGQRVSNEQFFGPGTRLTVL.

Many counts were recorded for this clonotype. The CDR3 DNA reads TGTGCCAGCACCCGGGCAGGGGGTTACGATACGCAGTATTTT. As protein: CASTRAGGYDTQYF. V is TRBV5-8 and J is TRBJ2-3, with 7 bases aligning to TRBD1. CDR3 length: 14 amino acids. Germline CDR1 reads SGHTS; CDR2 reads YDEGEE. V shed 6 bases and J 6 bases; nucleotides not matched to a gene: 10.

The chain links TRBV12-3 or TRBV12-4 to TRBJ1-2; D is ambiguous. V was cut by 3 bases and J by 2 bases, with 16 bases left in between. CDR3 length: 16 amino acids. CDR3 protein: CASSLRAGSSNYGYTF. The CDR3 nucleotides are TGTGCCAGCAGTTTGAGGGCGGGGAGCTCCAACTATGGCTACACCTTC.

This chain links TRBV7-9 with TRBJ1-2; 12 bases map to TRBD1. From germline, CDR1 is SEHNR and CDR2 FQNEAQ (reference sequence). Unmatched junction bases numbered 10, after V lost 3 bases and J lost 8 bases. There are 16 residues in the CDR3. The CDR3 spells CASSFGRPGQGAGYTF. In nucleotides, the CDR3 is TGTGCCAGCAGCTTTGGACGACCGGGACAGGGGGCCGGCTACACCTTC.

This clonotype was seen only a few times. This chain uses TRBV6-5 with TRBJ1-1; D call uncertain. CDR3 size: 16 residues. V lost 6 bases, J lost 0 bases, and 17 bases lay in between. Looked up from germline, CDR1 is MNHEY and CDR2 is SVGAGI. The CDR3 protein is CASSLHRRTVNTEAFF. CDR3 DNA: TGTGCCAGCAGCCTACACCGGCGAACAGTGAACACTGAAGCTTTCTTT.

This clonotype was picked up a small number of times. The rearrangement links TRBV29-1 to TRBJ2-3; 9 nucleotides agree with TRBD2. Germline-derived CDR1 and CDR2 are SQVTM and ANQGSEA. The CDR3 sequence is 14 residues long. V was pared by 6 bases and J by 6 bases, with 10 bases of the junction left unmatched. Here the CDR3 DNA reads TGCAGCGTCGCACGCGGGGGGGCCATGGATACGCAGTATTTT. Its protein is CSVARGGAMDTQYF.

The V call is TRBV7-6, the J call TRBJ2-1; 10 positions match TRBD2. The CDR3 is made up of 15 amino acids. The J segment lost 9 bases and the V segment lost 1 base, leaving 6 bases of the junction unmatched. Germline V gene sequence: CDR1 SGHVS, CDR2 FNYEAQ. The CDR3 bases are TGTGCCAGCAGCTTAGAAGAGCGGGGGGGCACTGAGCAGTTCTTC. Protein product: CASSLEERGGTEQFF. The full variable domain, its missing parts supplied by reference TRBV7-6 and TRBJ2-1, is GAGVSQSPRYKVTKRGQDVALRCDPISGHVSLYWYRQALGQGPEFLTYFNYEAQQDKSGLPNDRFSAERPEGSISTLTIQRTEQRDSAMYRCASSLEERGGTEQFFGPGTRLTVL.

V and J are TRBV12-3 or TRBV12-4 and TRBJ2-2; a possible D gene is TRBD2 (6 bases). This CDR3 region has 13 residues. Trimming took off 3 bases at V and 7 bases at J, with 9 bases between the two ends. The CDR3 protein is CASSFTGVGELFF. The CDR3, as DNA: TGTGCCAGCAGTTTTACGGGGGTCGGGGAGCTGTTTTTT.

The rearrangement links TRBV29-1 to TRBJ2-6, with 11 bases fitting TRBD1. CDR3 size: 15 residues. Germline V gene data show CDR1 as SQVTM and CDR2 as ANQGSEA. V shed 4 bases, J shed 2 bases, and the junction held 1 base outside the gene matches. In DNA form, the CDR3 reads TGCAGCGTTGGGACAGGGGGCGCTGGGGCCAACGTCCTGACTTTC. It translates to CSVGTGGAGANVLTF.

In DNA, the CDR3 is TGCGCCAGCAGCTCACTAGCGGGGGCCTCTCTGGGCTCCTACGAGCAGTACTTC. Protein sequence: CASSSLAGASLGSYEQYF. V gene TRBV4-1 combines with J gene TRBJ2-7, with 11 positions matching TRBD2. Trimming cost V 5 bases and J 0 bases; bases outside gene matches: 12. CDR3 length equals 18 residues. The germline V gene encodes CDR1 MGHRA and CDR2 YSYEKL.

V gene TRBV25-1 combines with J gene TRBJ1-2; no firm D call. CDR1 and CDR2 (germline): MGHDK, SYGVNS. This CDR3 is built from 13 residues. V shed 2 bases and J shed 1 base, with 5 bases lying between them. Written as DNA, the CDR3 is TGTGCCAGCAGTGAAGGTAGTAACTATGGCTACACCTTC. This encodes CASSEGSNYGYTF.

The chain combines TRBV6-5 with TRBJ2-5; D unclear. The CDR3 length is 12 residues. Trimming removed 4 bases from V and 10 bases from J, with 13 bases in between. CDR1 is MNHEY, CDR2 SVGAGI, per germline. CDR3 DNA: TGTGCCAGCAGTTCGGACGGCTCTTTCCAGTACTTC. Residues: CASSSDGSFQYF.

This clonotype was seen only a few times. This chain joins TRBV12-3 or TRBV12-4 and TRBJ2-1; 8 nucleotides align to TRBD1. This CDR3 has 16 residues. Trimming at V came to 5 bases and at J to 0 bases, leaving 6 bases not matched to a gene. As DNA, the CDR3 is TGTGCCAGCAGTACGGACAGGGCAAGCTCCTACAATGAGCAGTTCTTC. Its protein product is CASSTDRASSYNEQFF.

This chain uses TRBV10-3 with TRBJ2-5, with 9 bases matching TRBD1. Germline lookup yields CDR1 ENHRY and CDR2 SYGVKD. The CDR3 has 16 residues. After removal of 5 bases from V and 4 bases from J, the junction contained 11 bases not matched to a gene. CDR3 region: CAISYDPGQGTETQYF. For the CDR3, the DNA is TGTGCCATCAGTTATGACCCGGGACAGGGTACAGAGACCCAGTACTTC.

CDR3 amino acids: CASGFFGHGELFF. CDR3 bases: TGTGCTAGTGGTTTTTTCGGACATGGGGAGCTGTTTTTT. V is TRBV12-5 and J is TRBJ2-2; D possibly corresponds to TRBD1 (5 bases). The CDR3 is made up of 13 amino acids. V lost 3 bases to trimming and J lost 8 bases, with 10 bases between them. Germline CDR1 and CDR2: LGHNT and FRNRAP.

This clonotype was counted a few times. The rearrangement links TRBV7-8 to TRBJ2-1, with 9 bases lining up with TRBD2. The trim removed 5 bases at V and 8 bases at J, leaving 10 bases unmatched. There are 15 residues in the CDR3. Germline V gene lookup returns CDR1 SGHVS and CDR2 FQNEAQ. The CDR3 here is CASSPTSGSSHEQFF. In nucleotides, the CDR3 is TGTGCCAGCAGCCCTACTAGCGGGTCTTCCCATGAGCAGTTCTTC.

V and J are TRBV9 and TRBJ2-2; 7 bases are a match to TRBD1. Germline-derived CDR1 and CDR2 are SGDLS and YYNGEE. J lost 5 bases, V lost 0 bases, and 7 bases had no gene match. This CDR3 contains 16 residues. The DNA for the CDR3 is TGTGCCAGCAGCGTAGCCCTAGACAGGGCTACCGGGGAGCTGTTTTTT. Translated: CASSVALDRATGELFF. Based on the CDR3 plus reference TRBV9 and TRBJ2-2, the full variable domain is DSGVTQTPKHLITATGQRVTLRCSPRSGDLSVYWYQQSLDQGLQFLIQYYNGEERAKGNILERFSAQQFPDLHSELNLSSLELGDSALYFCASSVALDRATGELFFGEGSRLTVL.

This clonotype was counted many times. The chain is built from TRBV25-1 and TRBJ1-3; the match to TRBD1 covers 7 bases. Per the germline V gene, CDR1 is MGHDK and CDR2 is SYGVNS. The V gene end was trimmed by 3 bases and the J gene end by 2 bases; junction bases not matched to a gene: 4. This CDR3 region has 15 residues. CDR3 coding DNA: TGTGCCAGCAGTGACCCGACAGGGACTGGAAACACCATATATTTT. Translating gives CASSDPTGTGNTIYF.

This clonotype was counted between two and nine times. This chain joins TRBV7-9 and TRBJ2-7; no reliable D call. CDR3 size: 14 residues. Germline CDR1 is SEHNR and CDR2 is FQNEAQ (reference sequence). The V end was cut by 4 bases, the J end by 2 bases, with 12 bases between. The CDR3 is CASSYAQAAYEQYF. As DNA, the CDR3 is TGTGCCAGCAGCTATGCCCAGGCGGCCTACGAGCAGTACTTC.

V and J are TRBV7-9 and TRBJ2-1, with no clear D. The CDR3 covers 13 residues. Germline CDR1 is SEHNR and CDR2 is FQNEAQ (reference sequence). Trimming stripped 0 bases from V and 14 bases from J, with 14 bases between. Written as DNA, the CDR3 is TGTGCCAGCAGCTTAGCGCGAGGTCGACCTGAGTTCTTC. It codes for CASSLARGRPEFF. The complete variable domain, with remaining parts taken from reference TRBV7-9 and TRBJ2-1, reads DTGVSQNPRHKITKRGQNVTFRCDPISEHNRLYWYRQTLGQGPEFLTYFQNEAQLEKSRLLSDRFSAERPKGSFSTLEIQRTEQGDSAMYLCASSLARGRPEFFGPGTRLTVL.

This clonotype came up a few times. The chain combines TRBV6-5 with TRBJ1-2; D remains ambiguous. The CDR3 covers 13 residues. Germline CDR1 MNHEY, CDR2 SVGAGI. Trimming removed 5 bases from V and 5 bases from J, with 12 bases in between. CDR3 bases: TGTGCCAGCAGTAACGCCCCAAGTTATGGCTACACCTTC. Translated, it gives CASSNAPSYGYTF.

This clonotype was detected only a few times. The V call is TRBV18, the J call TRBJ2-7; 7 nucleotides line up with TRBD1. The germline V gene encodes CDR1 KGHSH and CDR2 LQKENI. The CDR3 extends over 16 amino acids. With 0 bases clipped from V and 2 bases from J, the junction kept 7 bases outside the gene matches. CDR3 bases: TGTGCCAGCTCACCACCCGACAGGGCCCTGACCTACGAGCAGTACTTC. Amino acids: CASSPPDRALTYEQYF.

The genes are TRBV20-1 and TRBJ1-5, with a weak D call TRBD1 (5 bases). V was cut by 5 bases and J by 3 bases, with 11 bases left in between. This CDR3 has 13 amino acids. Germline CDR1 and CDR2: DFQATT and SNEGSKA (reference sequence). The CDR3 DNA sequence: TGCAGTGCTGATCAGGGAGTCAATCAGCCCCAGCATTTT. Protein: CSADQGVNQPQHF.

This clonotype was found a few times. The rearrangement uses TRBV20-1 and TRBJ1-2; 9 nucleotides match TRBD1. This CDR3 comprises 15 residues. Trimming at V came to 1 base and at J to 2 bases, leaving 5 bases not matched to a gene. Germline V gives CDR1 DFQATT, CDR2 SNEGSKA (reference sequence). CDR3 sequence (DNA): TGCAGTGCTAGAGTAGGCGGACAGGGGAACTATGGCTACACCTTC. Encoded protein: CSARVGGQGNYGYTF.